The entry below describes one TCR beta chain. The antigen remains unidentified. The source of the sample is a study of cytomegalovirus exposure and HLA in healthy donors. On the study more broadly: Of the donors genotyped, several hundred in all, 75% to 90% fell in the Caucasian-associated ancestry cluster.

This CDR3 has 13 residues. Germline V lookup: CDR1 WSHSY, CDR2 SAAADI. Trimming pared 3 bases from V and 6 bases from J, leaving 9 bases between. General observations from the study: Sequencing depth across donors, presence/absence analyses assumed, was roughly uniform. A later analysis showed TCR association rates differing by HLA locus, peaking at DRB1 and lowest at HLA-C.

While unrecorded immune exposures were likely, the donors were nominally healthy when sampled. PCR amplification relied on 60 Vbeta primers (plus 13 Jbeta primers). Only in-frame clones appear in the TCRdb table, and some are missing; sequencing was by immunoSEQ multiplex PCR. Here the sample spans some 120,000 clones, less than 85% being singletons. J is TRBJ1-5 and V is TRBV10-2; D remains ambiguous. Sequencing input: PBMCs. The sequence derives from a man younger than 35 in good health and CMV-seropositive. CDR3 amino acids: CASSDGESQPQHF. In DNA form, the CDR3 reads TGCGCCAGCAGTGATGGGGAGAGTCAGCCCCAGCATTTT.